Below are 24 T cell receptor beta chains sequenced from a single sample in a study of blood T cell repertoires in COVID-19. Assay: immunoSEQ multiplex PCR; the TCRdb copy retains only in-frame clones and omits some. The table lists fewer than 300,000 clones, around 82% of them singletons. The source material was peripheral blood. The receptors here all came from an older person with COVID-19, enrolled during active disease.

V is TRBV29-1 and J is TRBJ2-1, with 12 bases that match TRBD2. V lost 7 bases, J lost 3 bases, and 4 bases stayed unmatched. This CDR3 region has 14 residues. CDR1 SQVTM and CDR2 ANQGSEA come from the germline V gene. CDR3 sequence: CSAPLAGGYNEQFF. The CDR3 DNA sequence: TGCAGCGCCCCACTAGCGGGAGGCTACAATGAGCAGTTCTTC.

The genes are TRBV27 and TRBJ1-6; 10 bases are a match to TRBD1. The CDR3 length is 15 residues. Germline V CDR1 and CDR2: MNHEY, SMNVEV (reference sequence). With 8 bases clipped from V and 6 bases from J, the junction kept 7 bases outside the gene matches. CDR3 loop: CASQLTGGVNSPLHF. The CDR3 DNA reads as TGTGCCAGCCAACTGACAGGGGGCGTTAATTCACCCCTCCACTTT.

DNA of the CDR3: TGTGCCAGCAGCCGCCCCCTTAGCGAGCAGTACTTC. Protein product: CASSRPLSEQYF. The chain has TRBV3-1 (or the pseudogene TRBV3-2) and TRBJ2-7; D ambiguous. The CDR3 consists of 12 residues. Deletions cut 4 bases from V and 6 bases from J, with 10 bases between. Germline CDR1 reads LGHDT; CDR2 reads YNNKEL (reference sequence).

This sequence joins TRBV7-2 and TRBJ1-4, with a possible D match to TRBD1 (6 bases). Trimming pared 5 bases from V and 8 bases from J, leaving 18 bases between. CDR3 length equals 15 residues. Looked up from germline, CDR1 is SGHTA and CDR2 is FQGNSA. The CDR3 nucleotides read TGTGCCAGCAGCCGCGGAGGGGGGGCGCCCGAAAAACTGTTTTTT. As protein: CASSRGGGAPEKLFF.

In its sample, this clone was seen once. Written as DNA, the CDR3 is TGTGCCAGCAGCTGGAGAACGGGGGATCTCATTACAGATACGCAGTATTTT. It is translated as CASSWRTGDLITDTQYF. The chain combines TRBV5-4 with TRBJ2-3; TRBD2 might be the D (6 bases). V shed 3 bases and J shed 3 bases, with 20 bases lying between them. CDR1 SGHNT and CDR2 YYREEE come from the germline V gene (reference sequence). This CDR3 region has 17 residues. Full variable domain (outside the CDR3, taken from reference TRBV5-4 and TRBJ2-3): ETGVTQSPTHLIKTRGQQVTLRCSSQSGHNTVSWYQQALGQGPQFIFQYYREEENGRGNFPPRFSGLQFPNYSSELNVNALELDDSALYLCASSWRTGDLITDTQYFGPGTRLTVL.

The chain joins TRBV7-9 to TRBJ1-1, with D possibly TRBD1 on 5 matching bases. V was cut by 7 bases and J by 3 bases, with 12 bases left in between. Per germline, CDR1 SEHNR and CDR2 FQNEAQ (reference sequence). This CDR3 is 13 amino acids long. Here the CDR3 reads CASILGGDTEAFF. The CDR3 bases are TGTGCCAGCATCCTTGGGGGGGACACTGAAGCTTTCTTT.

V gene TRBV29-1 combines with J gene TRBJ2-1; no clear D. Germline V gene data show CDR1 as SQVTM and CDR2 as ANQGSEA. Trimming left V 4 bases short and J 5 bases short, with 15 bases between. The CDR3 has 14 residues. Here the CDR3 reads CSVVGRHKNNEQFF. As DNA, the CDR3 is TGCAGCGTTGTCGGCCGACACAAGAACAATGAGCAGTTCTTC.

The rearrangement links TRBV5-4 to TRBJ2-1; 10 bases agree with TRBD2. This CDR3 has 15 residues. V lost 3 bases and J lost 2; bases outside the gene matches: 2. Germline assignment: CDR1 SGHNT and CDR2 YYREEE (reference sequence). Here the CDR3 DNA reads TGTGCCAGCAGCTCAGGACTAGCGGCCTACAATGAGCAGTTCTTC. It translates to CASSSGLAAYNEQFF.

This chain links TRBV28 with TRBJ1-2; TRBD1 matches at 8 bases. The CDR3 is 14 residues long. V dropped 7 bases and J dropped 2; count of bases not matched to a gene: 6. The germline V gene has CDR1 MDHEN and CDR2 SYDVKM. For the CDR3, the DNA is TGTGCCAGCATGGGGGACAGGCGGAACTATGGCTACACCTTC. This codes for CASMGDRRNYGYTF.

A single count supports this clone. The chain joins TRBV19 to TRBJ2-7; 8 nucleotides line up with TRBD2. J was trimmed by 2 bases and V by 5 bases; bases with no gene match: 8. Per germline, CDR1 LNHDA and CDR2 SQIVND (reference sequence). CDR3 length: 15 residues. The CDR3 loop is CASSAKRGTAYEQYF. The CDR3, as DNA: TGTGCCAGTAGTGCCAAGCGGGGGACCGCCTACGAGCAGTACTTC.

The gene calls are TRBV19 and TRBJ2-7; 12 nucleotides align to TRBD1. Germline lookup yields CDR1 LNHDA and CDR2 SQIVND (reference sequence). V dropped 4 bases and J dropped 1; count of bases not matched to a gene: 14. CDR3 size: 19 residues. The CDR3 bases are TGTGCCAGTAGTAACCCCCCCGGGACAGGGGGCCATACTTCCTACGAGCAGTACTTC. Translating it yields CASSNPPGTGGHTSYEQYF. The full variable domain, in which reference TRBV19 and TRBJ2-7 provide the parts outside the CDR3, is DGGITQSPKYLFRKEGQNVTLSCEQNLNHDAMYWYRQDPGQGLRLIYYSQIVNDFQKGDIAEGYSVSREKKESFPLTVTSAQKNPTAFYLCASSNPPGTGGHTSYEQYFGPGTRLTVT.

J is TRBJ1-2 and V is TRBV9; D call uncertain. The CDR3 has 14 amino acids. Germline V gene data show CDR1 as SGDLS and CDR2 as YYNGEE. V was cut by 0 bases and J by 4 bases, with 10 bases left in between. The CDR3 here is CASSVDVSPYGYTF. As DNA, the CDR3 is TGTGCCAGCAGCGTAGATGTCAGTCCCTATGGCTACACCTTC.

This rearrangement joins TRBV27 to TRBJ2-6; D not resolved. The germline V and J ends were trimmed by 8 bases and 3 bases, with 5 bases remaining between them. The CDR3 sequence is 12 residues long. Germline assignment: CDR1 MNHEY and CDR2 SMNVEV (reference sequence). The CDR3 coding sequence is TGTGCCAGCGGGCTTGGGGCCAACGTCCTGACTTTC. Protein product: CASGLGANVLTF.

J is TRBJ2-7 and V is TRBV28, with TRBD1 matching 9 bases. Trimming cost V 6 bases and J 3 bases; bases outside gene matches: 6. The length of the CDR3 is 14 residues. The germline V gene has CDR1 MDHEN and CDR2 SYDVKM. This chain's CDR3 is CASRTGTGIYEQYF. The DNA of the CDR3 is TGTGCCAGCAGAACCGGGACAGGGATCTACGAGCAGTACTTC.

This chain links TRBV15 with TRBJ2-2; D gene ambiguous. This CDR3 contains 14 residues. With 1 base removed from V and 1 base from J, the gap between germline ends came to 4 bases. Germline CDR1 and CDR2: LNHNV and YYDKDF (reference sequence). This CDR3 reads CATSRAENTGELFF. CDR3 sequence (DNA): TGTGCCACCAGCAGAGCAGAGAACACCGGGGAGCTGTTTTTT.

This clone was detected a few times. The V gene is TRBV9, the J gene TRBJ2-2, with TRBD1 identical over 8 bases. The germline V gene encodes CDR1 SGDLS and CDR2 YYNGEE. This CDR3 spans 16 amino acids. V lost 4 bases to trimming and J lost 3 bases; unmatched junction nucleotides: 8. CDR3 loop: CASSTDRARDTGELFF. DNA for the CDR3: TGTGCCAGCAGCACGGACAGGGCCAGGGACACCGGGGAGCTGTTTTTT.

The chain links TRBV6-2 or TRBV6-3 to TRBJ2-4; possible D gene TRBD1, 5 bases. CDR1 MNHEY and CDR2 SVGEGT come from the germline V gene. The CDR3 is 11 amino acids. The V and J ends lost 5 bases and 6 bases respectively, with 5 bases between them. The CDR3 reads CASSTGNIQYF. The CDR3 DNA reads TGTGCCAGCAGTACAGGAAACATTCAGTACTTC.

This chain connects TRBV6-2 or TRBV6-3 to TRBJ2-7, with D possibly TRBD1 on 5 matching bases. CDR1 and CDR2 (germline): MNHEY, SVGEGT. V was cut by 3 bases and J by 3 bases, with 12 bases left in between. The CDR3 length is 14 residues. The CDR3 loop reads CASSYFTGYYEQYF. CDR3 nucleotides: TGTGCCAGCAGTTATTTCACAGGTTACTACGAGCAGTACTTC.

The chain is built from TRBV6-1 and TRBJ1-2, with TRBD1 as a possible D gene (5 bases). The CDR3 runs to 14 residues. The V end was cut by 3 bases, the J end by 7 bases, with 15 bases between. Germline-derived CDR1 and CDR2 are MNHNS and SASEGT. Here the CDR3 DNA reads TGTGCCAGCAGTGACAGGGCCTCGGCGGTTGGCTACACCTTC. Translation gives CASSDRASAVGYTF.

The genes are TRBV7-9 and TRBJ1-4, with D possibly TRBD1 on 6 matching bases. CDR3 size: 15 residues. Trimming took 3 bases from V and 3 from J, leaving 11 bases between them. Germline CDR1 SEHNR, CDR2 FQNEAQ (reference sequence). The CDR3 DNA reads TGTGCCAGCAGCTTGGGGGCAGGTGCTAATGAAAAACTGTTTTTT. The encoded protein is CASSLGAGANEKLFF.

This chain connects TRBV28 to TRBJ2-3, with 8 nucleotides matching TRBD2. Germline V gene data show CDR1 as MDHEN and CDR2 as SYDVKM. V trimming: 6 bases; J trimming: 1 base; junction bases outside the gene matches: 3. The CDR3 length is 14 residues. The CDR3 DNA reads TGTGCCAGCAGAAAAGCGGGGGGCACAGATACGCAGTATTTT. Its translation is CASRKAGGTDTQYF.

This clone was counted a single time. This chain connects TRBV19 to TRBJ1-6, with 7 nucleotides matching TRBD1. From germline, CDR1 is LNHDA and CDR2 SQIVND (reference sequence). The V gene end was trimmed by 7 bases and the J gene end by 5 bases; junction bases not matched to a gene: 11. This CDR3 comprises 16 residues. The CDR3 DNA follows: TGTGCCAGTACCGCACCCACAGGGGCCCATAATTCACCCCTCCACTTT. Amino acid sequence: CASTAPTGAHNSPLHF.

This chain uses TRBV21-1 with TRBJ2-7; the D call in the table, TRBD2, was not verified against the DNA. TRBV21-1 is given as a pseudogene. The CDR3 consists of 15 residues. The DNA for the CDR3 is TGTGCCAGCAGCTACCTAGCGGATCCTTACTACGAGCAGTACTTC. This encodes CASSYLADPYYEQYF.

The DNA of the CDR3 is TGTGCCAGCAGCCAAGCGGTCCACGAGCAGTACTTC. Amino acids: CASSQAVHEQYF. V gene TRBV3-1 (or the pseudogene TRBV3-2) combines with J gene TRBJ2-7; no clear D gene. Germline CDR1 is LGHDT and CDR2 is YNNKEL (reference sequence). The CDR3 length is 12 residues. V was cut by 1 base and J by 5 bases, with 6 bases left in between.